This TCR beta chain came from a study of shared clonotypes between healthy human individuals. Clones were read by immunoSEQ multiplex PCR, and TCRdb kept only the in-frame ones, dropping some. The repertoire holds roughly 520,000 clones, with more than 95% as singletons. Findings and limits, study-wide: Among the subsets, naive ones generally showed larger estimated richness than memory ones. Depth of sequencing was expected to influence donor clonotype sharing.

The CDR3 is 16 amino acids. Germline V gene data show CDR1 as SGHTA and CDR2 as FQGNSA. V was clipped by 1 base and J by 0 bases, with 13 bases between them. Details on this clone: Its target is unknown.

Nashville, Tennessee was home to all donors, who were Caucasian adults. What was sequenced was naive CD4+ T cells sorted from blood. This sample's subset: CD45RA+ positively selected. The sequence derives from a young woman in good health. This chain joins TRBV7-2 and TRBJ2-7; D may be TRBD1 or TRBD2 (5 bases each). The CDR3, as DNA: TGTGCCAGCAGCTTAGTAGGGACGGCGAGCTCCTACGAGCAGTACTTC. Translation gives CASSLVGTASSYEQYF.